This entry lists 10 T cell receptor beta chains sequenced from one sample in a study of response to subunit inactivated influenza vaccine. TCRdb independently ran MiXCR on the RT-PCR reads; one entry per CDR3 protein. The sample lists fewer than 700,000 distinct CDR3 sequences; roughly 13% were seen once. This specimen consisted of PBMCs from blood, obtained more than 35 days after vaccination. The receptors shown here come from a middle-aged man who received an inactivated influenza vaccine.

V gene TRBV12-3 or TRBV12-4 combines with J gene TRBJ2-5; D is uncertain. Deletions cut 7 bases from V and 1 base from J, with 13 bases between. This CDR3 is 14 amino acids long. CDR3 DNA sequence: TGTGCCAGCACCCCCTACGGCATCCAAGAGACCCAGTACTTC. This gives the protein CASTPYGIQETQYF.

This clonotype was recorded many times. The chain recombines TRBV6-5 with TRBJ2-5; 8 bases match TRBD1. With 4 bases clipped from V and 5 bases from J, the junction kept 6 bases outside the gene matches. This CDR3 is built from 14 residues. Germline V gene sequence: CDR1 MNHEY, CDR2 SVGAGI. The CDR3 protein is CASSSGQGSETQYF. As DNA, the CDR3 is TGTGCCAGCAGTTCCGGACAGGGATCGGAGACCCAGTACTTC.

V gene TRBV20-1 combines with J gene TRBJ1-4; D is uncertain. CDR1 DFQATT and CDR2 SNEGSKA come from the germline V gene (reference sequence). V lost 6 bases and J lost 7, with 21 bases in between. This CDR3 is built from 15 residues. CDR3 sequence reads: CSAPNPYGMGEKLFF. The CDR3 DNA follows: TGCAGTGCCCCGAATCCCTATGGGATGGGTGAAAAACTGTTTTTT.

This clonotype was detected only a few times. The chain couples TRBV10-3 to TRBJ2-7; 8 nucleotides match TRBD1. The CDR3 totals 15 residues. J lost 1 base, V lost 0 bases, and 2 bases had no gene match. CDR1 and CDR2 from the germline V gene are ENHRY and SYGVKD. The CDR3 sequence: CAISESGTGSYEQYF. The CDR3 nucleotides read TGTGCCATCAGTGAGTCTGGGACAGGTTCCTACGAGCAGTACTTC.

This clonotype was seen a few times. The chain couples TRBV10-3 to TRBJ1-2; the match to TRBD1 covers 8 bases. V gave up 3 bases and J gave up 2 bases; unmatched junction bases: 2. Germline loops: CDR1 ENHRY, CDR2 SYGVKD. This CDR3 is 14 amino acids long. Here the CDR3 reads CAISERTGNYGYTF. The CDR3 region has the DNA TGTGCCATCAGTGAAAGGACAGGGAACTATGGCTACACCTTC.

This clonotype was detected once. J is TRBJ1-6 and V is TRBV7-6; D unclear. Trimming took 1 base from V and 8 from J, leaving 15 bases between them. The V gene's germline CDR1 is SGHVS and CDR2 FNYEAQ. The length of the CDR3 is 16 residues. The CDR3 DNA reads as TGTGCCAGCAGCTTAGGGGCATCCTCAAGGCATTCACCCCTCCACTTT. Its translation: CASSLGASSRHSPLHF. Based on the CDR3 plus reference TRBV7-6 and TRBJ1-6, the full variable domain is GAGVSQSPRYKVTKRGQDVALRCDPISGHVSLYWYRQALGQGPEFLTYFNYEAQQDKSGLPNDRFSAERPEGSISTLTIQRTEQRDSAMYRCASSLGASSRHSPLHFGNGTRLTVT.

This chain joins TRBV20-1 and TRBJ2-2, with 8 bases fitting TRBD1. The CDR3 length is 14 residues. The junction had 4 bases not matched to a gene; V was cut back by 6 bases and J by 1 base. Germline CDR1 DFQATT, CDR2 SNEGSKA (reference sequence). DNA of the CDR3: TGCAGTGCGAGGACAGGGATGAACACCGGGGAGCTGTTTTTT. It specifies CSARTGMNTGELFF.

This clonotype was observed a handful of times. The chain links TRBV27 to TRBJ2-3, with unresolved D. V lost 0 bases, J lost 4 bases, and 17 bases lay in between. Germline assignment: CDR1 MNHEY and CDR2 SMNVEV (reference sequence). The CDR3 totals 17 residues. The CDR3 protein is CASSLSGSPHRADTQYF. The CDR3 coding sequence is TGTGCCAGCAGTTTATCGGGGTCACCTCATCGGGCAGATACGCAGTATTTT.

This clonotype showed up many times. J is TRBJ2-1 and V is TRBV6-6; D is uncertain. The CDR3 is 10 amino acids. Germline V gene lookup returns CDR1 MNHNY and CDR2 SVGAGI (reference sequence). The V and J ends lost 8 bases and 8 bases respectively, with 7 bases between them. CDR3: CASVGDEQFF. In DNA, the CDR3 is TGTGCCAGCGTTGGAGATGAGCAGTTCTTC.

This clonotype was seen more than once but under ten times. This sequence joins TRBV2 and TRBJ2-1; maybe TRBD1 (6 bases). Between the trimmed V and J ends, which lost 7 bases and 4 bases, there was a span of 11 bases. The CDR3 is made up of 13 amino acids. Germline lookup yields CDR1 SNHLY and CDR2 FYNNEI. The CDR3 loop is CASKWTAYNEQFF. CDR3 sequence (DNA): TGTGCCAGCAAGTGGACAGCTTACAATGAGCAGTTCTTC.